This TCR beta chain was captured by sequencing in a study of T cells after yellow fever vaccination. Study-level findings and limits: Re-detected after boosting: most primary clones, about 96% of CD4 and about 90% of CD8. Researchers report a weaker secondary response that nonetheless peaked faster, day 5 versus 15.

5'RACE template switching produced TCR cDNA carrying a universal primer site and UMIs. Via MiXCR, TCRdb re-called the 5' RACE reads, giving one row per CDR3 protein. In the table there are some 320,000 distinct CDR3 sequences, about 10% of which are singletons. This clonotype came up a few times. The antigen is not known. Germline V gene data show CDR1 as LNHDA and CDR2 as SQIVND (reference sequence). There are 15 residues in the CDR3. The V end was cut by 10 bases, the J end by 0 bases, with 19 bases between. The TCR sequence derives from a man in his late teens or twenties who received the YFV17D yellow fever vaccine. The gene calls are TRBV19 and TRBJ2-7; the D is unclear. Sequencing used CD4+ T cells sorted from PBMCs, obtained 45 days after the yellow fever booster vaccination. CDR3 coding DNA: TGTGCCACCCTAAGCCGGGCGTTGATCTCCTACGAGCAGTACTTC. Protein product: CATLSRALISYEQYF. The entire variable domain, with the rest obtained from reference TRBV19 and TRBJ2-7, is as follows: DGGITQSPKYLFRKEGQNVTLSCEQNLNHDAMYWYRQDPGQGLRLIYYSQIVNDFQKGDIAEGYSVSREKKESFPLTVTSAQKNPTAFYLCATLSRALISYEQYFGPGTRLTVT.